This T cell receptor (beta chain) was identified during a study of CD4 T cells in relation to SARS-CoV-2 and coronaviruses. TCRdb's table, derived via immunoSEQ multiplex PCR, lists solely in-frame clones and lacks some. The sample carries 20,000 to 25,000 clones, 74% recorded once. There are 15 residues in the CDR3. CDR1 is KGHSH and CDR2 is LQKENI in the germline V gene. V lost 6 bases, J lost 0 bases, and 12 bases lay in between. Before the COVID-19 pandemic, during about 2010-2018, CD4+ T cells were taken from unexposed donors. The cells were cultured for approximately ten days before CD4+ T cells were isolated. Comments on this clone: The target antigen is unknown.

The gene calls are TRBV18 and TRBJ1-5; D gene ambiguous. Source material: CD4+ T cells from PBMCs, cultured in vitro. This TCR derives from a human donor in good health. CDR3 in DNA: TGTGCCAGCTCGCCGACAAGCAATAGCAATCAGCCCCAGCATTTT. Translation gives CASSPTSNSNQPQHF.